The 22 T cell receptor beta chains given below trace back to one sample, sequenced in a study of regulatory T cells in long-lasting Graves disease. Time point here: newly diagnosed GD, antithyroid drugs for less than 3 months. Making the TCR library involved RNA that had been extracted from PBMCs. Arm-PCR of CDR3 regions with iRepertoire HTBI primers generated TCR beta libraries. One entry per CDR3 protein results from TCRdb running MiXCR on the multiplex PCR reads. The profile covers 380,000 or so distinct CDR3 sequences, with roughly 17% appearing a single time and 20% to 25% taken by the ten largest. These data are also associated with another study on T cells in Graves' hyperthyroidism and ophthalmopathy.

Sequencing used peripheral blood mononuclear cells (PBMCs), obtained at new diagnosis, from a patient treated with antithyroid drugs. These TCRs come from a woman younger than 35 with Graves disease.

Note on this clonotype: Relative to the germline gene, one junction end is altered; a read error may explain this. The V call is TRBV4-1, the J call TRBJ2-7; D is unresolved. Germline V gives CDR1 MGHRA, CDR2 YSYEKL. The CDR3 is 15 residues long. This CDR3 is CASSQGLGVSYGQYF. The CDR3 bases are TGCGCCAGCAGCCAAGGATTAGGTGTGTCCTACGGGCAGTACTTC.

This clonotype has just a few counts. This rearrangement joins TRBV9 to TRBJ1-4; 9 bases fit TRBD1. The germline gives CDR1 SGDLS, CDR2 YYNGEE. V lost 3 bases to trimming and J lost 2 bases; unmatched junction nucleotides: 2. The CDR3 totals 15 residues. The CDR3 spells CASSAQGATNEKLFF. CDR3 DNA: TGTGCCAGCAGCGCACAGGGGGCCACTAATGAAAAACTGTTTTTT.

This clonotype has a count of ten or more. This chain connects TRBV10-3 to TRBJ2-5, with D hard to call. The germline V gene has CDR1 ENHRY and CDR2 SYGVKD. The CDR3 extends over 13 amino acids. Trimming pared 6 bases from V and 1 base from J, leaving 9 bases between. The CDR3 DNA reads as TGTGCCATCAGATCCGGGCCCCAAGAGACCCAGTACTTC. Amino acid sequence: CAIRSGPQETQYF.

This clonotype was counted between two and nine times. This may be a read error: a much more frequent sequence differs by one nucleotide. The chain couples TRBV3-1 to TRBJ2-3, with D hard to call. The CDR3 has 14 amino acids. Germline CDR1 LGHDT, CDR2 YNNKEL (reference sequence). The CDR3 sequence: CASNQVPSPDTQYF. DNA for the CDR3: TGTGCCAGCAACCAAGTTCCGTCCCCAGATACGCAGTATTTT.

The chain joins TRBV10-3 to TRBJ2-2; 8 bases map to TRBD2. Germline trimming cut 6 bases from V and 0 bases from J; bases unmatched to any gene: 6. The V gene's germline CDR1 is ENHRY and CDR2 SYGVKD. This CDR3 has 16 amino acids. The DNA for the CDR3 is TGTGCCATCAGCCCTCGGGAGGGATCGAACACCGGGGAGCTGTTTTTT. Translated: CAISPREGSNTGELFF.

This CDR3 reads CASSLWGTNEQYF. DNA for the CDR3: TGCGCCAGCAGCCTTTGGGGGACCAACGAGCAGTACTTC. The rearrangement joins TRBV5-1 to TRBJ2-7; either TRBD1 or TRBD2 may supply D (5 bases each). V was pared by 4 bases and J by 5 bases, with 13 bases between. This CDR3 has 13 residues. Per the germline V gene, CDR1 is SGHRS and CDR2 is YFSETQ.

At least ten counts were recorded for this clonotype. V is TRBV30 and J is TRBJ1-1; TRBD1 matches 9 bases. Germline CDR1 reads GTSNPN; CDR2 reads SVGIG (reference sequence). With V trimmed by 4 bases and J by 5 bases, 5 bases remained unmatched. This CDR3 spans 13 amino acids. The CDR3: CAWNRGQGTEAFF. The CDR3, as DNA: TGTGCCTGGAACCGAGGACAGGGGACTGAAGCTTTCTTT. The full variable domain, completed using reference TRBV30 and TRBJ1-1, is SQTIHQWPATLVQPVGSPLSLECTVEGTSNPNLYWYRQAAGRGLQLLFYSVGIGQISSEVPQNLSASRPQDRQFILSSKKLLLSDSGFYLCAWNRGQGTEAFFGQGTRLTVV.

This clonotype appeared a few times. V is TRBV20-1 and J is TRBJ2-7; TRBD2 matches at 12 bases. With V trimmed by 3 bases and J by 5 bases, 17 bases remained unmatched. The germline V gene encodes CDR1 DFQATT and CDR2 SNEGSKA (reference sequence). The CDR3 runs 18 residues. CDR3 DNA sequence: TGCAGTGCTAGGGGGGTGCCTAGCGGGAGGGCCAGGTTCCACGAGCAGTACTTC. The encoded protein is CSARGVPSGRARFHEQYF.

This sequence joins TRBV28 and TRBJ2-5; 10 bases fit TRBD1. Losses at the gene ends were 5 bases for V and 5 bases for J; bases not matched to a gene: 5. Per the germline V gene, CDR1 is MDHEN and CDR2 is SYDVKM. This CDR3 is 14 amino acids long. The CDR3 protein is CASSLEDRGETQYF. CDR3 bases: TGTGCCAGCAGTCTGGAGGACAGGGGGGAGACCCAGTACTTC.

This chain joins TRBV13 and TRBJ2-3; D may correspond to TRBD1 or TRBD2 (5 bases each). The CDR3 contains 14 residues. V was shortened by 5 bases and J by 2 bases, with 11 bases between the two germline ends. Germline lookup yields CDR1 PRHDT and CDR2 FYEKMQ (reference sequence). The chain's CDR3 is CASSGTLNTDTQYF. As DNA, the CDR3 is TGTGCCAGCAGCGGGACGCTAAACACAGATACGCAGTATTTT.

In its sample, this clonotype was seen many times. This chain links TRBV29-1 with TRBJ1-2; tentative D call: TRBD1 (5 bases). The germline CDR1 and CDR2 sequences are SQVTM and ANQGSEA. The CDR3 sequence is 13 residues long. V was trimmed by 7 bases and J by 6 bases, leaving 18 bases between them. As DNA, the CDR3 is TGCAGCGCTCCCCCGGGAGGCAGGGATGGCTACACCTTC. Amino acids: CSAPPGGRDGYTF. The variable domain in full, with the rest retrieved from reference TRBV29-1 and TRBJ1-2, is SAVISQKPSRDICQRGTSLTIQCQVDSQVTMMFWYRQQPGQSLTLIATANQGSEATYESGFVIDKFPISRPNLTFSTLTVSNMSPEDSSIYLCSAPPGGRDGYTFGSGTRLTVV.

The rearrangement joins TRBV25-1 to TRBJ2-3; D ambiguous. V lost 2 bases and J lost 9, with 9 bases in between. The CDR3 is 12 amino acids. Per the germline V gene, CDR1 is MGHDK and CDR2 is SYGVNS. The CDR3 here is CASSEASRTQYF. The CDR3 nucleotides read TGTGCCAGCAGTGAAGCGTCGCGAACGCAGTATTTT.

This clonotype has ten or more counts. The rearrangement links TRBV20-1 to TRBJ2-7; 10 positions match TRBD2. CDR3 length equals 14 residues. With 2 bases clipped from V and 2 bases from J, the junction kept 3 bases outside the gene matches. Germline CDR1 reads DFQATT; CDR2 reads SNEGSKA (reference sequence). The DNA for the CDR3 is TGCAGTGCTAGACTTACTAGCGGGACCTACGAGCAGTACTTC. Translated, it gives CSARLTSGTYEQYF.

The CDR3 region has the DNA TGCGCCAGCAGCTTGGTTGGCGGGGGGGCGGGTGAGCAGTTCTTC. It is translated as CASSLVGGGAGEQFF. The J gene is TRBJ2-1, the V gene TRBV5-1; the match to TRBD2 covers 9 bases. This CDR3 has 15 residues. Germline CDR1 SGHRS, CDR2 YFSETQ. The trim removed 0 bases at V and 9 bases at J, leaving 7 bases unmatched.

CDR3 nucleotides: TGCGCCAGCAGCCAGGTTACAGGGGGGAATTCACCCCTCCACTTT. This gives the protein CASSQVTGGNSPLHF. This chain joins TRBV4-1 and TRBJ1-6, with 8 bases that match TRBD1. This CDR3 has 15 amino acids. The V segment lost 3 bases and the J segment 7 bases; nucleotides outside the gene matches: 5. Germline V CDR1 and CDR2: MGHRA, YSYEKL.

J is TRBJ2-3 and V is TRBV11-2, with 9 bases fitting TRBD2. With V trimmed by 5 bases and J by 6 bases, 6 bases remained unmatched. The germline CDR1 and CDR2 sequences are SGHAT and FQNNGV. The CDR3 is 14 residues long. DNA for the CDR3: TGTGCCAGCAGCACAGGGACTAGCCGGGATACGCAGTATTTT. Translated, it gives CASSTGTSRDTQYF.

This clonotype has only one observation. The chain uses TRBV6-2 or TRBV6-3 and TRBJ2-7; D may correspond to TRBD1 or TRBD2 (5 bases each). Germline lookup yields CDR1 MNHEY and CDR2 SVGEGT. The CDR3 loop spans 12 amino acids. V gave up 8 bases and J gave up 2 bases, with 10 bases separating them. CDR3 sequence (DNA): TGTGCCAGCCGGCAGGGACCCTACGAGCAGTACTTC. Encoded protein: CASRQGPYEQYF.

This clonotype appeared many times. The CDR3 loop is CASSLAGMAGANSPLHF. CDR3 nucleotide sequence: TGTGCCAGCAGCTTAGCCGGGATGGCCGGGGCTAATTCACCCCTCCACTTT. This rearrangement joins TRBV11-1 to TRBJ1-6; weak D call: TRBD1 (5 bases). The germline V and J ends were trimmed by 0 bases and 6 bases, with 15 bases remaining between them. Germline loops: CDR1 SGHAT, CDR2 FQDESV (reference sequence). The CDR3 extends over 17 amino acids.

The sample holds many counts of this clonotype. This CDR3 is CASRVPERTGELFF. The CDR3 nucleotides read TGTGCCAGCAGAGTACCGGAACGCACCGGGGAGCTGTTTTTT. The chain joins TRBV28 to TRBJ2-2; unclear D gene. The germline V gene encodes CDR1 MDHEN and CDR2 SYDVKM. Trimming took 6 bases from V and 4 from J, leaving 12 bases between them. CDR3 length equals 14 residues.

This clonotype has ten or more counts. This chain connects TRBV9 to TRBJ2-3; tentatively, D is TRBD2 (6 bases). The CDR3 is 12 amino acids. Germline CDR1 is SGDLS and CDR2 is YYNGEE. The ends were cut back, 3 bases at V and 7 bases at J, with 9 bases in the middle. CDR3 sequence: CASSGEVYTQYF. The CDR3 bases are TGTGCCAGCAGCGGGGAGGTGTATACGCAGTATTTT. Variable domain in full (rest from reference TRBV9 and TRBJ2-3): DSGVTQTPKHLITATGQRVTLRCSPRSGDLSVYWYQQSLDQGLQFLIQYYNGEERAKGNILERFSAQQFPDLHSELNLSSLELGDSALYFCASSGEVYTQYFGPGTRLTVL.

This clonotype was detected many times. The chain's CDR3 is CAWSAEDGAYNEQFF. As DNA, the CDR3 is TGTGCCTGGAGCGCCGAGGACGGAGCATACAATGAGCAGTTCTTC. This chain uses TRBV30 with TRBJ2-1; unclear D gene. Between the trimmed V and J ends, which lost 3 bases and 4 bases, there was a span of 16 bases. The CDR3 consists of 15 residues. CDR1 and CDR2 from the germline V gene are GTSNPN and SVGIG (reference sequence). The full variable domain, in which reference TRBV30 and TRBJ2-1 provide the parts outside the CDR3, is SQTIHQWPATLVQPVGSPLSLECTVEGTSNPNLYWYRQAAGRGLQLLFYSVGIGQISSEVPQNLSASRPQDRQFILSSKKLLLSDSGFYLCAWSAEDGAYNEQFFGPGTRLTVL.

This clonotype came up many times. The chain has TRBV28 and TRBJ1-6; D is unresolved. The CDR3 has 17 amino acids. The germline V gene encodes CDR1 MDHEN and CDR2 SYDVKM. With 2 bases removed from V and 0 bases from J, the gap between germline ends came to 11 bases. CDR3 loop: CASSLVDFDSYNSPLHF. The CDR3 region has the DNA TGTGCCAGCAGTTTAGTAGACTTCGACTCCTATAATTCACCCCTCCACTTT. Variable domain in full (rest from reference TRBV28 and TRBJ1-6): DVKVTQSSRYLVKRTGEKVFLECVQDMDHENMFWYRQDPGLGLRLIYFSYDVKMKEKGDIPEGYSVSREKKERFSLILESASTNQTSMYLCASSLVDFDSYNSPLHFGNGTRLTVT.